Here is one T cell receptor (beta chain) with its context. The data originate from a study of blood T cell repertoires in COVID-19. Study as a whole: Researchers got acute and convalescent COVID-19 samples from the United States, Italy and Spain. Sample material is recorded as cDNA or gDNA derived from T cells, B-cell-depleted T cells, or PBMCs.

Method: immunoSEQ multiplex PCR; TCRdb's copy keeps in-frame clones and lacks some. The data show about 92,000 clones, 70% to 85% seen once. Trimming stripped 9 bases from V and 2 bases from J, with 19 bases between. Germline V gene data show CDR1 as LNHDA and CDR2 as SQIVND (reference sequence). The CDR3 sequence is 15 residues long. The sequence was obtained from a woman aged 55-75 years in a cohort sampled during active or convalescent COVID-19. This sequence joins TRBV19 and TRBJ2-5; a possible D gene is TRBD1 (5 bases). What was sequenced was peripheral blood. The CDR3 DNA sequence: TGTGCCAGCTCCACCCTGACAGCCTCTCAAGAGACCCAGTACTTC. Its translation is CASSTLTASQETQYF.